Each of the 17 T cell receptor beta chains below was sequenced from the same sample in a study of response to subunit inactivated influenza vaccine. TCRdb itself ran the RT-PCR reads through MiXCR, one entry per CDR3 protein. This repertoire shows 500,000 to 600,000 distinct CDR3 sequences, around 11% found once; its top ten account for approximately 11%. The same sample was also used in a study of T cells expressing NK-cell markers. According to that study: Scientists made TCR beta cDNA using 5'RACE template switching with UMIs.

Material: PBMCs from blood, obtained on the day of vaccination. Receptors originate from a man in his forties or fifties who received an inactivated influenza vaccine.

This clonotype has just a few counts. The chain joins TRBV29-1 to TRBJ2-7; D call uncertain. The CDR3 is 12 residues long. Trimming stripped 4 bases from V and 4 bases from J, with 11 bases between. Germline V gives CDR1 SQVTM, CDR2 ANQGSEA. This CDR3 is CSVGSTRYEQYF. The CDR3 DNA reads TGCAGCGTTGGATCCACACGGTACGAGCAGTACTTC.

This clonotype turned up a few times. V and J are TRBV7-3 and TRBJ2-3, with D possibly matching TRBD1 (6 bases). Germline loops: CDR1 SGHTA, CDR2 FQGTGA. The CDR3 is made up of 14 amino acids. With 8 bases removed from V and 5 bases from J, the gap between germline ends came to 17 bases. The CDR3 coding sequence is TGTGCCAGCTCGGGCCAGGGGTTCCAAGATACGCAGTATTTT. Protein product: CASSGQGFQDTQYF.

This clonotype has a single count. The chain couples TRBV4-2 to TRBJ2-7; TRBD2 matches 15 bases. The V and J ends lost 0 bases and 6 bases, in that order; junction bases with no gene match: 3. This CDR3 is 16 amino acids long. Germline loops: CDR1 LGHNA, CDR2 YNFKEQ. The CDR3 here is CASSQEPGLAGGEQYF. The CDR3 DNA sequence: TGTGCCAGCAGCCAAGAACCGGGACTAGCGGGGGGCGAGCAGTACTTC.

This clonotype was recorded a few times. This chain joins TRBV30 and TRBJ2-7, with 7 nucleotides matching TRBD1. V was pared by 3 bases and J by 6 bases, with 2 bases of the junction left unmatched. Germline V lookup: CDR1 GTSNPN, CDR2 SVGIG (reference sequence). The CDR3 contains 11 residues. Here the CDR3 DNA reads TGTGCCTGGAGGACAGGGTTCGAGCAGTACTTC. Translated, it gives CAWRTGFEQYF.

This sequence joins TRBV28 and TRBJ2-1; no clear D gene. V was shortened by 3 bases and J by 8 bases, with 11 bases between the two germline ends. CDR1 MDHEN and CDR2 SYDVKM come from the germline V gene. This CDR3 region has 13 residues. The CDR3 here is CASSFLDYHEQFF. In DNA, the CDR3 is TGTGCCAGCAGTTTCTTGGATTACCATGAGCAGTTCTTC.

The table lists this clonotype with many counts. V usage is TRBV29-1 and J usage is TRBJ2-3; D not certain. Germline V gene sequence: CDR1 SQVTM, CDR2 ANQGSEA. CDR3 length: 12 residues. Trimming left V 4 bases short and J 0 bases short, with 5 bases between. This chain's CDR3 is CSVGSSTDTQYF. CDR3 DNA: TGCAGCGTTGGTTCCAGCACAGATACGCAGTATTTT.

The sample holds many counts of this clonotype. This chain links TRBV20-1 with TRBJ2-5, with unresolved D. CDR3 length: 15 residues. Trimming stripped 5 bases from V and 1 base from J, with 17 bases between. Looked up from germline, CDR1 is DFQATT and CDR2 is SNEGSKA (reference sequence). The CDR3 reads CSAPIFGRVQETQYF. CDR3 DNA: TGCAGTGCTCCCATTTTTGGACGGGTCCAAGAGACCCAGTACTTC.

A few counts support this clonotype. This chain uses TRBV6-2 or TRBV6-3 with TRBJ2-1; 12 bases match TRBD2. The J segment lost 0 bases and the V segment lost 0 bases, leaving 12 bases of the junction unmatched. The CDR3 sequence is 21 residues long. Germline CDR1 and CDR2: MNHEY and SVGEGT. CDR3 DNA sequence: TGTGCCAGCAGTTACTCTACACTAGCGGGGGGAACTCGACCCTCCTACAATGAGCAGTTCTTC. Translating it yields CASSYSTLAGGTRPSYNEQFF.

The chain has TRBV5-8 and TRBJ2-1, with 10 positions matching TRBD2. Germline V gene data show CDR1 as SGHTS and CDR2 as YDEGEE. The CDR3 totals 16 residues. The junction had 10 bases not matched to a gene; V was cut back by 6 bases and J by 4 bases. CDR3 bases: TGTGCCAGCAAGGATTTAGCGGGAGGCCTATACAATGAGCAGTTCTTC. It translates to CASKDLAGGLYNEQFF.

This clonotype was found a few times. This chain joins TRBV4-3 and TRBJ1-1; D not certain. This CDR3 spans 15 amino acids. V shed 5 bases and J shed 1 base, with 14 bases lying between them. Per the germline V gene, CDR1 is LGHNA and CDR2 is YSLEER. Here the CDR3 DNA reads TGCGCCAGCAGCGACGGCCGGCGGGCGAACACTGAAGCTTTCTTT. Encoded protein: CASSDGRRANTEAFF.

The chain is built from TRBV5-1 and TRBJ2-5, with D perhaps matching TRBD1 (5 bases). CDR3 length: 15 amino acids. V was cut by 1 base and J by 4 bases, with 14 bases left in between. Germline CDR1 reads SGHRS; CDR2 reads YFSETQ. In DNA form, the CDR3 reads TGCGCCAGCAGCTTGAACAGGCCAGGGTTAGAGACCCAGTACTTC. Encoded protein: CASSLNRPGLETQYF.

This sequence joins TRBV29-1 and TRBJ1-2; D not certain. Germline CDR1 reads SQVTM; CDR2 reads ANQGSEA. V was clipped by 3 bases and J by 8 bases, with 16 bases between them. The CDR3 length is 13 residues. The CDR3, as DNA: TGCAGCGTTGACCTAGGGAGGATAGGCGGCTACACCTTC. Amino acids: CSVDLGRIGGYTF.

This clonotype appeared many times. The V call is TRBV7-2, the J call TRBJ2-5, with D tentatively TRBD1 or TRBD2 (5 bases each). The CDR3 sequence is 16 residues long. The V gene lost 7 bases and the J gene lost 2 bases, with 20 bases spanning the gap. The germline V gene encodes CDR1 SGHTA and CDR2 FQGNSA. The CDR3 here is CASTERGFNRQETQYF. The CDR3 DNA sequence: TGTGCCAGCACCGAGCGCGGGTTCAACAGGCAAGAGACCCAGTACTTC.

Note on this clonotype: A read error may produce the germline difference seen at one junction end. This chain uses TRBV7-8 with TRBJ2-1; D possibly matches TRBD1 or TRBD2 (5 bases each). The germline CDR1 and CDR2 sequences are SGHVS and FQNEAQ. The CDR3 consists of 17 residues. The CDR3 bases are TGCGCCAGCAGCCAAGCCTGGGGCCTTGGGACCCACAATGAGCAGTTCTTC. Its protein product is CASSQAWGLGTHNEQFF.

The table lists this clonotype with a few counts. The CDR3 loop is CSAPDRGRQFNNEQFF. The CDR3 DNA is TGCAGTGCTCCCGACAGGGGGAGACAATTTAACAATGAGCAGTTCTTC. This rearrangement joins TRBV20-1 to TRBJ2-1; TRBD1 matches 9 bases. The CDR3 has 16 amino acids. Germline V gene lookup returns CDR1 DFQATT and CDR2 SNEGSKA (reference sequence). V shed 5 bases, J shed 5 bases, and the junction held 13 bases outside the gene matches.

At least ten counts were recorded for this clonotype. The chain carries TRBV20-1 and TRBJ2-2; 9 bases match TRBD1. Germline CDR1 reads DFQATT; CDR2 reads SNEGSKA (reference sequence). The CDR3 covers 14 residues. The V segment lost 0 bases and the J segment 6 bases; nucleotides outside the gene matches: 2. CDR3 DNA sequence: TGCAGTGCTAGAGATGGGACAGGGTCCGGGGAGCTGTTTTTT. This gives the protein CSARDGTGSGELFF.

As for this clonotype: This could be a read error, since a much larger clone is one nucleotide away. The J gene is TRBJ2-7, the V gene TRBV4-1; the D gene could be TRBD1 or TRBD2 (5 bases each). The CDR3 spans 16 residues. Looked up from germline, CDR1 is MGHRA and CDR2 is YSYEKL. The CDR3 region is CDSSPNRDLGTYEQYF. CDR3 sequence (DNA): TGCGACAGCAGCCCCAACCGGGACCTGGGGACCTACGAGCAGTACTTC.